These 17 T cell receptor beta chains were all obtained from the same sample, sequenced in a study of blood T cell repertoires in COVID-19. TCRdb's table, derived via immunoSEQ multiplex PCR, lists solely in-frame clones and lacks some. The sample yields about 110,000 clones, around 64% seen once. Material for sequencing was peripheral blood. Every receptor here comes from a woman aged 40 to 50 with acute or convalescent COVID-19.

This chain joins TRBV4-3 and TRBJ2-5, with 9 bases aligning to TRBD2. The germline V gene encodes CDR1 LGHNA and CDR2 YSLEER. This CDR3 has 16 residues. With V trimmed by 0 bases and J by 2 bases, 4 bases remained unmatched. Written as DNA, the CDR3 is TGCGCCAGCAGCCAAGATCTAGCGGGGCAACAAGAGACCCAGTACTTC. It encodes CASSQDLAGQQETQYF.

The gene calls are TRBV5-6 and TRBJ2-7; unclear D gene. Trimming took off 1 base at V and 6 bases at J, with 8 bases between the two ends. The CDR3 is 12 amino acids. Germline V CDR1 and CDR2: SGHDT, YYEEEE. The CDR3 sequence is CASSLWAGEQYF. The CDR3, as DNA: TGTGCCAGCAGCTTGTGGGCCGGCGAGCAGTACTTC.

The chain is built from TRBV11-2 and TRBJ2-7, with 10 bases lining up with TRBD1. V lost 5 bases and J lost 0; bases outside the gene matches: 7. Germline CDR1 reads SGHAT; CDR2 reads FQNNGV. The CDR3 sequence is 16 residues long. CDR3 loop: CASSKTGTGDSYEQYF. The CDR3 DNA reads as TGTGCCAGCAGCAAAACCGGGACAGGGGACTCCTACGAGCAGTACTTC.

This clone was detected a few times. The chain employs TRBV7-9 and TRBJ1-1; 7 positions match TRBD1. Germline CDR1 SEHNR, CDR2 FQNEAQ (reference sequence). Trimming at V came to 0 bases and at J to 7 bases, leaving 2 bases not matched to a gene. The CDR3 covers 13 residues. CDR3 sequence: CASSLAGTDEAFF. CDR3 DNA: TGTGCCAGCAGCTTAGCCGGGACAGATGAAGCTTTCTTT.

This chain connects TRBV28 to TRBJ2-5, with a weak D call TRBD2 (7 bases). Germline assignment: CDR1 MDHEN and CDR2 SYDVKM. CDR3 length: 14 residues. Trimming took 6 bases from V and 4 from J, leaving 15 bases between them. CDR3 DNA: TGTGCCAGCAGCTTGGGGGGGCCAGGAGAGACCCAGTACTTC. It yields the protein CASSLGGPGETQYF.

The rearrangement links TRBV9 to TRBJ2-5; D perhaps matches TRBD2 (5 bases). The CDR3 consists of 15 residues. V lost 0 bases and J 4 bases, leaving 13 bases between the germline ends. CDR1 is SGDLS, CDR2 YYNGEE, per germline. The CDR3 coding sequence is TGTGCCAGCAGCGTAGGGCCCGCTAGCCGAGAGACCCAGTACTTC. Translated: CASSVGPASRETQYF.

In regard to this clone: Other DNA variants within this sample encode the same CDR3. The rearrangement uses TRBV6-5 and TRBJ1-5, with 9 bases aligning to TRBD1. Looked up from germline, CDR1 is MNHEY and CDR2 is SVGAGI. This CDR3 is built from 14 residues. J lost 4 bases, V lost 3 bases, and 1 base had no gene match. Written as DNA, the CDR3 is TGTGCCAGCAGTTATGACAGGGGGAATCAGCCCCAGCATTTT. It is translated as CASSYDRGNQPQHF.

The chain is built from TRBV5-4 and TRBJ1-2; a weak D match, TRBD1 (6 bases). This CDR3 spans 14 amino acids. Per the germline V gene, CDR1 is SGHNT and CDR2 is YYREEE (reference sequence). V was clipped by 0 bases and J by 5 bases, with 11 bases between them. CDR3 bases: TGTGCCAGCAGCTTGGACAGGGCCGGATATGGCTACACCTTC. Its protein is CASSLDRAGYGYTF.

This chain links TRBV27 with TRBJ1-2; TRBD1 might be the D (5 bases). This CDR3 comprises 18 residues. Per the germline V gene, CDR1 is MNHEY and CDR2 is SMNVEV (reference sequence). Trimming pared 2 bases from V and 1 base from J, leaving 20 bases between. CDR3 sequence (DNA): TGTGCCAGCAGTTTAAGATCCCCCGACAGATCAAGTAACTATGGCTACACCTTC. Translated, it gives CASSLRSPDRSSNYGYTF.

Here the CDR3 DNA reads TGTGCCAGTAGTGAAGGGGACACAGATACGCAGTATTTT. Translation: CASSEGDTDTQYF. The gene calls are TRBV19 and TRBJ2-3, with D tentatively TRBD1 (5 bases). V lost 5 bases and J lost 2, with 8 bases in between. Germline V gene sequence: CDR1 LNHDA, CDR2 SQIVND (reference sequence). This CDR3 is 13 amino acids long. The variable domain in full, completed from reference TRBV19 and TRBJ2-3, reads DGGITQSPKYLFRKEGQNVTLSCEQNLNHDAMYWYRQDPGQGLRLIYYSQIVNDFQKGDIAEGYSVSREKKESFPLTVTSAQKNPTAFYLCASSEGDTDTQYFGPGTRLTVL.

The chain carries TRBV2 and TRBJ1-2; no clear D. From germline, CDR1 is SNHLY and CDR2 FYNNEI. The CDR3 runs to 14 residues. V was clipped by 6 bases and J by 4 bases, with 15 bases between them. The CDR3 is CASRPERDLYGYTF. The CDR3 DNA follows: TGTGCCAGCAGACCGGAGCGTGACCTCTATGGCTACACCTTC. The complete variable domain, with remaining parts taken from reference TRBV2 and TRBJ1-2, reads EPEVTQTPSHQVTQMGQEVILRCVPISNHLYFYWYRQILGQKVEFLVSFYNNEISEKSEIFDDQFSVERPDGSNFTLKIRSTKLEDSAMYFCASRPERDLYGYTFGSGTRLTVV.

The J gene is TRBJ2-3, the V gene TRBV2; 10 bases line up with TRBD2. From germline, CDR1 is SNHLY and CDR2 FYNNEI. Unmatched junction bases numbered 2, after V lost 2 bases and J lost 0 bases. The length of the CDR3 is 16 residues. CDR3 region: CASSESSGGSTDTQYF. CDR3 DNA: TGTGCCAGCAGTGAATCTAGCGGGGGAAGCACAGATACGCAGTATTTT.

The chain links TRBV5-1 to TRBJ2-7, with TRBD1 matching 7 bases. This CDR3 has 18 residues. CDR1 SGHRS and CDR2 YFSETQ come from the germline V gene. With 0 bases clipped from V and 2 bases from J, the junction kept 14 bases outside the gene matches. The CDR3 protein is CASSLGFVGQPTPYEQYF. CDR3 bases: TGCGCCAGCAGCTTGGGATTTGTGGGACAGCCTACACCCTACGAGCAGTACTTC.

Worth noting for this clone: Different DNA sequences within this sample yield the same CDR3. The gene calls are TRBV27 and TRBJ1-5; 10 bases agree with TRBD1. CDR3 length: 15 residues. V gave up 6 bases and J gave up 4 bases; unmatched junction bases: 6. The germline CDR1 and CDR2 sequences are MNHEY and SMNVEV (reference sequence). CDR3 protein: CASRPGTGVNQPQHF. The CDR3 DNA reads TGTGCCAGCAGACCCGGGACAGGGGTAAATCAGCCCCAGCATTTT.

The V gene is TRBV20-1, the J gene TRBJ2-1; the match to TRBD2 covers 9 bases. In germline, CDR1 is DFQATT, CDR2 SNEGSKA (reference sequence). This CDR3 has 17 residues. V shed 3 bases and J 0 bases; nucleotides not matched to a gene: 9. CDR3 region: CSASYSGGPSSYNEQFF. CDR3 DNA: TGCAGTGCTAGTTATAGCGGGGGCCCTAGCTCCTACAATGAGCAGTTCTTC.

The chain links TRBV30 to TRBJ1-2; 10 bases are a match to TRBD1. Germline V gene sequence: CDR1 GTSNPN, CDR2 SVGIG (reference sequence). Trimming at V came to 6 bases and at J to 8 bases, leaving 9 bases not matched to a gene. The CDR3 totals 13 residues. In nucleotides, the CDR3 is TGTGCCTGCCTGACAGGGGGCGCAGGGGGCTACACCTTC. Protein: CACLTGGAGGYTF.

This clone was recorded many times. Here the CDR3 reads CASRDSTNQPQHF. CDR3 bases: TGTGCCAGCAGGGACAGTACAAATCAGCCCCAGCATTTT. This chain uses TRBV6-5 with TRBJ1-5; TRBD1 might be the D (6 bases). CDR1 and CDR2 (germline): MNHEY, SVGAGI. The CDR3 sequence is 13 residues long. V lost 6 bases to trimming and J lost 4 bases, with 10 bases between them.